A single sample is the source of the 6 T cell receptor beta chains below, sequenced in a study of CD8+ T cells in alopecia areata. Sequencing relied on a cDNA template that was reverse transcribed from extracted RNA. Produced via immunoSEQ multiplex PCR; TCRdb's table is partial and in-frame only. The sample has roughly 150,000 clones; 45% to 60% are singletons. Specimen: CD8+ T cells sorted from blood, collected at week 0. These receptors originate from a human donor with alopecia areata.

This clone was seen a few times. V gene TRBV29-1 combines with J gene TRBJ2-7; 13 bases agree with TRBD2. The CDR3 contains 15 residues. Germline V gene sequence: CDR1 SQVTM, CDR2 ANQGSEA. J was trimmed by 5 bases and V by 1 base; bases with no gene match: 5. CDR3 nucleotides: TGCAGCGTTGAAGGGACGACTAGCGGGGGGAACGAGCAGTACTTC. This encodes CSVEGTTSGGNEQYF.

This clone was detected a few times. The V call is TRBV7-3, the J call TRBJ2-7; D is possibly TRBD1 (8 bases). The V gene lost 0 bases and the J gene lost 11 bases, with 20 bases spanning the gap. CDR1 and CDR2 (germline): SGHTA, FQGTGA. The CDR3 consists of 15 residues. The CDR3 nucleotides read TGTGCCAGCAGCTTAACGGGAGGGACAGGCGACGGGAAGTACTTC. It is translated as CASSLTGGTGDGKYF.

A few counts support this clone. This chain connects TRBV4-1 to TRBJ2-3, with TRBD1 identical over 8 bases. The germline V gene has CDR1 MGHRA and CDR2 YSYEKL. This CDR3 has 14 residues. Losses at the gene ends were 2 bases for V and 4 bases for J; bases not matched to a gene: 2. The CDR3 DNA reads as TGCGCCAGCAGCCAACAGACAGGGGCAGATACGCAGTATTTT. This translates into CASSQQTGADTQYF.

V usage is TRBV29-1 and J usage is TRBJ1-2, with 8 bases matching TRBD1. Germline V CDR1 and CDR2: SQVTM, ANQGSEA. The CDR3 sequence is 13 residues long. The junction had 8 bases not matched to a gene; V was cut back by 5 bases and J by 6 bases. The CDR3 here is CSVPRDRSDGYTF. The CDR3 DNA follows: TGCAGCGTTCCCCGGGACAGGTCAGATGGCTACACCTTC.

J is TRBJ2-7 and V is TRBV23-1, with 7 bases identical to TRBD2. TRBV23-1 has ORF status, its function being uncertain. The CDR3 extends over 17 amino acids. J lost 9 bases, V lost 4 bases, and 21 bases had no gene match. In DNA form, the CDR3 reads TGCGCCAGCAGTCCGATAATGTATCGGGGGGAAGATCCAGTGCAGTACTTC. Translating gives CASSPIMYRGEDPVQYF.

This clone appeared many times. In DNA, the CDR3 is TGCAGCGTTGTCTCCTACAATGAGCAGTTCTTC. Amino acid sequence: CSVVSYNEQFF. V usage is TRBV29-1 and J usage is TRBJ2-1; unclear D gene. The V end lost 4 bases, the J end lost 0 bases, and 1 base lay between the germline ends. The CDR3 has 11 residues. Germline values: CDR1 SQVTM, CDR2 ANQGSEA.